The clone carrying this T cell receptor beta chain was seen only a few times. Its antigen is unidentified. These data come from a study of shared clonotypes between healthy human individuals. Across the whole study: Each donor's CD4 naive and CD4 memory cells filled three plates apiece, CD8 naive two, and CD8 memory one.

Germline CDR1 reads SEHNR; CDR2 reads FQNEAQ (reference sequence). J was trimmed by 4 bases and V by 6 bases; bases with no gene match: 5. The CDR3 covers 13 residues. Positively selected for CCR7, the CD45RO-negative cells used as naive CD8 cells excluded terminally differentiated effector memory CD45RA+ cells. Healthy adults negative for HIV, lacking recent acute infections or vaccinations, served as donors. Study-wide findings and caveats: Larger estimated richness was generally recorded for naive subsets relative to memory subsets.

The genomic DNA of each subset was split evenly across several immunoSEQ plates. Data came from immunoSEQ multiplex PCR; TCRdb stores just in-frame clones and leaves some out. The table has under 850,000 clones, more than 85% seen once. V usage is TRBV7-9 and J usage is TRBJ2-5, with TRBD1 identical over 7 bases. Source material: naive CD8+ T cells sorted from blood. This TCR was sampled from a man aged 30-40 years in good health. CDR3 in amino acids: CASSQGVRETQYF. The CDR3 region has the DNA TGTGCCAGCAGTCAGGGGGTACGAGAGACCCAGTACTTC.